Sequencing of this T cell receptor (beta chain) was carried out in a study of blood T cell repertoires in COVID-19. Study context: COVID-19 samples from acute and convalescent phases originated in the United States, Italy and Spain. T cells, B-cell-depleted T cells, or PBMCs supplied cDNA or gDNA.

The study recruited people aged roughly 18 to 100 years across roughly 23 US areas. Participant reports of clinical history set cohort assignment. The CDR3 covers 14 residues. Germline CDR1 reads MNHEY; CDR2 reads SVGEGT. Trimming removed 5 bases from V and 7 bases from J; junction bases left unmatched: 5. The assay was immunoSEQ multiplex PCR, and TCRdb's table has in-frame clones only and misses some. The table includes roughly 500,000 clones, around 89% detected once. This chain joins TRBV6-2 or TRBV6-3 and TRBJ2-7, with TRBD2 identical over 13 bases. Sequenced sample: PBMCs or T cells enriched from blood (not recorded which). The clonotype was recovered from a middle-aged woman who had recovered from COVID-19. DNA for the CDR3: TGTGCCAGCAGTAGGGGACTAGCGGGACCGGAGCAGTACTTC. It yields the protein CASSRGLAGPEQYF.